These 5 T cell receptor beta chains originate from one sample sequenced in a study of cytomegalovirus exposure and HLA in healthy donors. A multiplex PCR was run with 60 Vbeta primers and 13 Jbeta primers. Using immunoSEQ multiplex PCR, the repertoire was profiled, and TCRdb retains in-frame clones only, with some absent. The listing records approximately 150,000 clones. The sample consisted of PBMCs. Source of these receptors: a male donor in good health and CMV-seronegative.

The CDR3 sequence: CASTLQGGLVQFF. The CDR3, as DNA: TGTGCCAGCACCCTTCAAGGGGGCCTCGTGCAGTTCTTC. V is TRBV11-2 and J is TRBJ2-1; 7 bases map to TRBD1. Unmatched junction bases numbered 12, after V lost 7 bases and J lost 12 bases. Germline V gene lookup returns CDR1 SGHAT and CDR2 FQNNGV. The CDR3 extends over 13 amino acids.

CDR3 nucleotide sequence: TGTGCCAGCAGCTTACGGGACTACTCCTATAATTCACCCCTCCACTTT. It is translated as CASSLRDYSYNSPLHF. V gene TRBV7-6 combines with J gene TRBJ1-6; D is perhaps TRBD1 (5 bases). Germline CDR1 is SGHVS and CDR2 is FNYEAQ. V was pared by 2 bases and J by 0 bases, with 8 bases between. The CDR3 contains 16 residues.

J is TRBJ1-5 and V is TRBV5-1; TRBD1 matches at 9 bases. J lost 5 bases, V lost 5 bases, and 8 bases had no gene match. CDR1 and CDR2 from the germline V gene are SGHRS and YFSETQ. This CDR3 has 15 residues. DNA for the CDR3: TGCGCCAGCAGTTTCGGACAGGGGAGAGATCAGCCCCAGCATTTT. This gives the protein CASSFGQGRDQPQHF.

The chain has TRBV30 and TRBJ1-2; possibly TRBD1 for D (6 bases). The CDR3 has 14 amino acids. Germline V gene lookup returns CDR1 GTSNPN and CDR2 SVGIG (reference sequence). Trimming took 0 bases from V and 4 from J, leaving 12 bases between them. CDR3 DNA: TGTGCCTGGAGTGTCCTAACAGGGTCCTATGGCTACACCTTC. Protein sequence: CAWSVLTGSYGYTF.

CDR3 in DNA: TGTGCCAGCAGTGGTCCAGGAAAAGAGACCCAGTACTTC. It translates to CASSGPGKETQYF. The rearrangement links TRBV25-1 to TRBJ2-5; no clear D. Per the germline V gene, CDR1 is MGHDK and CDR2 is SYGVNS. Trimming stripped 4 bases from V and 3 bases from J, with 9 bases between. The CDR3 has 13 amino acids.